The clone carrying this TCR beta chain has just a few counts. Antigen: not known. The data belong to a study of radiation and T cells in renal cell carcinoma. Study conclusions and caveats: Sampling covered only 0.75 to 1 g of each tumor.

Noted treatment: treatment-naive control, cytoreductive nephrectomy. Controls were unirradiated tumors from treatment-naive cytoreductive nephrectomy patients. Controls included a few female and about 12 male donors, resected 2011 to 2014. The germline V gene has CDR1 SGDLS and CDR2 YYNGEE. This CDR3 is 13 amino acids long. Trimming took 3 bases from V and 3 from J, leaving 9 bases between them. Libraries were prepared by immunoSEQ multiplex PCR; TCRdb keeps only in-frame clonotypes and omits some of them. The sample has about 18,000 clones; 59% are singletons. The sample was tumor tissue, taken from a patient whose treatment was nephrectomy without radiotherapy. The V and J genes are TRBV9 and TRBJ1-2, with D uncertain. This clonotype was sampled from a man aged 45-60 years with renal cell carcinoma. CDR3 region: CASSEVSDYGYTF. CDR3 coding DNA: TGTGCCAGCAGCGAGGTCAGTGACTATGGCTACACCTTC.